This T cell receptor (beta chain) was identified in a study of T-cell memory formation after mild COVID-19. General study findings and limits: CD4+ contracting clones lay mainly in CM and EM, CD8+ ones in EMRA. A balance of CD4 and CD8 characterized clones contracting day 15 to 85, whereas later expanders leaned CD4+.

Germline V gene lookup returns CDR1 SGHAT and CDR2 FQNNGV. The CDR3 runs to 15 residues. V shed 5 bases and J shed 10 bases, with 22 bases lying between them. TCRdb reanalysed the 5' RACE reads using MiXCR and keeps one entry per CDR3 protein. The sample yields 40,000 or so distinct CDR3 sequences, over 6.5% seen once. The table lists this clonotype with a few counts. What it binds is not known. This rearrangement joins TRBV11-2 to TRBJ2-3; D is tentatively TRBD1 or TRBD2 (5 bases each). Sequenced material: PBMCs or a T cell subset sorted from them (not recorded which). The clonotype originates from an adult who had mild COVID-19 (a few samples of this study predate the infection). Cell type and time point are not known. Here the CDR3 DNA reads TGTGCCAGCAGCGCCCAAGACGGACTTCAAGGGGCGCAGTATTTT. This codes for CASSAQDGLQGAQYF.